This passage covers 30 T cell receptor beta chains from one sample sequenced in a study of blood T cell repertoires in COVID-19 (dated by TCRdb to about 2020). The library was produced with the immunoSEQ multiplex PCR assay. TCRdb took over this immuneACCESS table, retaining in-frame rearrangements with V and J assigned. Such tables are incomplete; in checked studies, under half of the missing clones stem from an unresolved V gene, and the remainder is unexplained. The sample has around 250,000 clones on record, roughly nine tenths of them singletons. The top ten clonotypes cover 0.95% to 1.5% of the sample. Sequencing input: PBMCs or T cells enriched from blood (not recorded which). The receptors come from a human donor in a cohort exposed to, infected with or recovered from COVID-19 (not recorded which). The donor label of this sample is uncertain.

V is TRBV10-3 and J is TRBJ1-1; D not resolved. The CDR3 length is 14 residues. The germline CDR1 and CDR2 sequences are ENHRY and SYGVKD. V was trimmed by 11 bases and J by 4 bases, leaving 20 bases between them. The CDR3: CAVSGEEVGTEAFF. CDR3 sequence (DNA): TGTGCCGTTTCCGGCGAAGAGGTGGGCACTGAAGCTTTCTTT.

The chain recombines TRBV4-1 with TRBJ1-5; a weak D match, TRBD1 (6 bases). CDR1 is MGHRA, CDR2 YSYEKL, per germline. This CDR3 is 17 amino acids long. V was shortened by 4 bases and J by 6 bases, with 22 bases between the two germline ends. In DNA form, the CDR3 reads TGCGCCAGCAGCCCCCGGGGGGGCTTTGAGAAGAGTCAGCCCCAGCATTTT. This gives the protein CASSPRGGFEKSQPQHF.

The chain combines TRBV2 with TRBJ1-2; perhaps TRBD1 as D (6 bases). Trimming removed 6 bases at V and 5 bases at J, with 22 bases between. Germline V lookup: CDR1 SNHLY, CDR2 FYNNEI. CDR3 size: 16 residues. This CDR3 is CASRPHLGQNLYGYTF. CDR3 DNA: TGTGCCAGCAGACCACACTTAGGACAGAACTTATATGGCTACACCTTC.

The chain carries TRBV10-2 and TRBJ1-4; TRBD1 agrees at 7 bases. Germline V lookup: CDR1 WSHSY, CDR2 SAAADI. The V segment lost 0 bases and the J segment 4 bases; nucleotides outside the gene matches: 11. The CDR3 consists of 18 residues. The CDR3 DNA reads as TGCGCCAGCAGTGAGTCTCCACCGGGACAGTTAGATAATGAAAAACTGTTTTTT. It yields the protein CASSESPPGQLDNEKLFF.

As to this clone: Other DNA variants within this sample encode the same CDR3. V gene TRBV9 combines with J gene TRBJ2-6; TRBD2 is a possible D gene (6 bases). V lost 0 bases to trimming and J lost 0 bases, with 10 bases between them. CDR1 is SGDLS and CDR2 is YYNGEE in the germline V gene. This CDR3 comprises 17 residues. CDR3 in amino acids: CASSVDGGSSGANVLTF. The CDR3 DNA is TGTGCCAGCAGCGTAGATGGGGGGTCCTCTGGGGCCAACGTCCTGACTTTC.

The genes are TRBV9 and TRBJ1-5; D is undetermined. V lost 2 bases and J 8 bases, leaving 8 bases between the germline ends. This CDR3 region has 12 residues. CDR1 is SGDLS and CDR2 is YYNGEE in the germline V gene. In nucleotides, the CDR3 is TGTGCCAGCAGCGTTGACGGAGAGCCCCAGCATTTT. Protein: CASSVDGEPQHF.

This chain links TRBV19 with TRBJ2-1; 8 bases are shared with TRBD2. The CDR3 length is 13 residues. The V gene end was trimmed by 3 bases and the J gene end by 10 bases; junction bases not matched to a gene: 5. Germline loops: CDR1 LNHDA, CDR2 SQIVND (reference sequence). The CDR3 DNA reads TGTGCCAGTAGTATTCAGGGACTAGGGGAGCAGTTCTTC. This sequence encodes CASSIQGLGEQFF.

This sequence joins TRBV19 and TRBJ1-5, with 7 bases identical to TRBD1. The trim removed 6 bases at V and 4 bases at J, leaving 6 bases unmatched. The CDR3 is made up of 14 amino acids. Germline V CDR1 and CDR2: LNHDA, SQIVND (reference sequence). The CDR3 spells CASRRTGENQPQHF. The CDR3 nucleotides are TGTGCCAGTAGAAGAACAGGGGAGAATCAGCCCCAGCATTTT.

The CDR3 DNA sequence: TGTGCCAGCAGTGGTGGGGGACAGGCGGGCACAGATACGCAGTATTTT. Its translation is CASSGGGQAGTDTQYF. V is TRBV2 and J is TRBJ2-3; 8 bases match TRBD1. V lost 4 bases, J lost 1 base, and 7 bases stayed unmatched. Germline loops: CDR1 SNHLY, CDR2 FYNNEI. The CDR3 totals 16 residues.

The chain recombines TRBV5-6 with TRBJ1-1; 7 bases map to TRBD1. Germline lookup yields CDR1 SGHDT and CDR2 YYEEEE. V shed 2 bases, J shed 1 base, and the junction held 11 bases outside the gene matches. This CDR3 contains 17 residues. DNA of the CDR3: TGTGCCAGCAGCTTCCGCACCACCGGGACAGAGAACACTGAAGCTTTCTTT. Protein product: CASSFRTTGTENTEAFF.

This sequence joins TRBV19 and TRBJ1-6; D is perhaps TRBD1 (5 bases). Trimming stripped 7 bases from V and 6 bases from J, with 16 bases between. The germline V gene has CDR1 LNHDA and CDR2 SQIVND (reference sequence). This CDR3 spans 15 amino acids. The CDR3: CASTREGLGNSPLHF. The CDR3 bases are TGTGCCAGTACCAGGGAGGGGCTAGGTAATTCACCCCTCCACTTT.

CDR3 residues: CASSLVGWETSGEQDTQYF. For the CDR3, the DNA is TGTGCCAGCAGCTTGGTTGGGTGGGAGACTAGCGGGGAACAAGATACGCAGTATTTT. This rearrangement joins TRBV5-5 to TRBJ2-3; 11 bases match TRBD2. Germline CDR1 is SGHKS and CDR2 is YYEKEE (reference sequence). The CDR3 sequence is 19 residues long. The junction had 14 bases not matched to a gene; V was cut back by 0 bases and J by 5 bases.

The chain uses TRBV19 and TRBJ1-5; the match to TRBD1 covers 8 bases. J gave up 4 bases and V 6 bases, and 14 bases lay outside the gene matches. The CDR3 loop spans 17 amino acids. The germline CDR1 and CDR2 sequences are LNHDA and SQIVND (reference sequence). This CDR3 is CASRTLLRQGFNQPQHF. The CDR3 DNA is TGTGCCAGTAGAACCCTGTTGAGACAGGGGTTTAATCAGCCCCAGCATTTT.

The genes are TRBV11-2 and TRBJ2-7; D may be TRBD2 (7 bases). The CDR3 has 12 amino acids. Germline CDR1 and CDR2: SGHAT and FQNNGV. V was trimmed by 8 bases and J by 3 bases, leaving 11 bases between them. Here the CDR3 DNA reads TGTGCCAGCGGGCGGGGGCGCTACGAGCAGTACTTC. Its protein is CASGRGRYEQYF.

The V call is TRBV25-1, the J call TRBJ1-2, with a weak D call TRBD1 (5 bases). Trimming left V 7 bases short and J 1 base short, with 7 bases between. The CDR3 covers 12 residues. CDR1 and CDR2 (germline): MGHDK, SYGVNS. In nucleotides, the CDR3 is TGTGCCAGCATGGGACTTAACTATGGCTACACCTTC. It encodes CASMGLNYGYTF.

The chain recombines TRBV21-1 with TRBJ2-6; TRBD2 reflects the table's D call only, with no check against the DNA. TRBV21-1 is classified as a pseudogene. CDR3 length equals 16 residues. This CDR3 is CASSKVEGFGANVLTF. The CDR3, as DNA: TGTGCCAGCAGCAAAGTTGAGGGTTTTGGGGCCAACGTCCTGACTTTC.

CDR3 nucleotides: TGTGCCAGCAGGTGGGGCCTTGAAAAACTGTTTTTT. This encodes CASRWGLEKLFF. The rearrangement joins TRBV28 to TRBJ1-4, with D perhaps TRBD1 (5 bases). CDR1 and CDR2 from the germline V gene are MDHEN and SYDVKM. The CDR3 covers 12 residues. V was shortened by 6 bases and J by 7 bases, with 9 bases between the two germline ends. The variable domain in full, with the rest retrieved from reference TRBV28 and TRBJ1-4, is DVKVTQSSRYLVKRTGEKVFLECVQDMDHENMFWYRQDPGLGLRLIYFSYDVKMKEKGDIPEGYSVSREKKERFSLILESASTNQTSMYLCASRWGLEKLFFGSGTQLSVL.

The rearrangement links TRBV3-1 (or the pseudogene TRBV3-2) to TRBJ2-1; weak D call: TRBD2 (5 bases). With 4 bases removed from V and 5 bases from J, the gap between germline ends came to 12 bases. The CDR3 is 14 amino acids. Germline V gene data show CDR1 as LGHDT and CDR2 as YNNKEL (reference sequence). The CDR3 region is CASSPRGFDNEQFF. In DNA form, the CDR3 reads TGTGCCAGCAGCCCTCGAGGGTTCGACAATGAGCAGTTCTTC.

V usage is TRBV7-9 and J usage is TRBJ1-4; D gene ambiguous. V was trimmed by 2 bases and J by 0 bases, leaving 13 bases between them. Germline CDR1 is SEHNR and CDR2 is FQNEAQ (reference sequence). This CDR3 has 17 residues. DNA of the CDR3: TGTGCCAGCAGCTTAATCTTAGCGGGAACAACTAATGAAAAACTGTTTTTT. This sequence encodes CASSLILAGTTNEKLFF.

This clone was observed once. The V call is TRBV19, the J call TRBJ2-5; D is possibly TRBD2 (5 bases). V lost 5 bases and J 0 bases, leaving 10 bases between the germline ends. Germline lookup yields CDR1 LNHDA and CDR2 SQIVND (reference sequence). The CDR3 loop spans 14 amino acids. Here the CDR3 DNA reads TGTGCCAGTAGTCCCTTCGGGGACCAAGAGACCCAGTACTTC. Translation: CASSPFGDQETQYF. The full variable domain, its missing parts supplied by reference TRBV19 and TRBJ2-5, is DGGITQSPKYLFRKEGQNVTLSCEQNLNHDAMYWYRQDPGQGLRLIYYSQIVNDFQKGDIAEGYSVSREKKESFPLTVTSAQKNPTAFYLCASSPFGDQETQYFGPGTRLLVL.

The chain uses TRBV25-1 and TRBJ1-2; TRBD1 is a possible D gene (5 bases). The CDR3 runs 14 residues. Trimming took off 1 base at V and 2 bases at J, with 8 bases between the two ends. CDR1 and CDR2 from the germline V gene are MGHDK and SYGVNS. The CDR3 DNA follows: TGTGCCAGCAGTGAATTAGGGGAAAACTATGGCTACACCTTC. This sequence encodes CASSELGENYGYTF.

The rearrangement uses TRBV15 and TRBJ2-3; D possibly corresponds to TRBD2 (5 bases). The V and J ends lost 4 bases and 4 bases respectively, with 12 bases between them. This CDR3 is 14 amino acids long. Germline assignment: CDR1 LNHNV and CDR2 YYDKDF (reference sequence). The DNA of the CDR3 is TGTGCCACCAGCATCTCCAGCGGTCCAGATACGCAGTATTTT. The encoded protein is CATSISSGPDTQYF.

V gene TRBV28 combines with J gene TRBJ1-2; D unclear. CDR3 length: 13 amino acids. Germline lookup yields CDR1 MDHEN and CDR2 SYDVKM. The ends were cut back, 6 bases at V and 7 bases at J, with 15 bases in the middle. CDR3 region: CASSRVMLPGYTF. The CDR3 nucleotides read TGTGCCAGCAGCCGCGTTATGCTGCCTGGCTACACCTTC.

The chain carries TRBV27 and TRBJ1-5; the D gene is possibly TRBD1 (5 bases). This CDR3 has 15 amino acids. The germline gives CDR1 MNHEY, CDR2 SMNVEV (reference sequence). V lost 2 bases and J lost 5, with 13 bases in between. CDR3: CASSLGGGTDQPQHF. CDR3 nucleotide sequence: TGTGCCAGCAGTTTAGGTGGTGGGACTGATCAGCCCCAGCATTTT.

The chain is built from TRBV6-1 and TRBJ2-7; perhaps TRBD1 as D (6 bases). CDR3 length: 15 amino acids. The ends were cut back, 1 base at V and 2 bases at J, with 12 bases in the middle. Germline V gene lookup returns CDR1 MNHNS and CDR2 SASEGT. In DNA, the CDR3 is TGTGCCAGCAGTGAAGGCTCAGGGGTTGCCTACGAGCAGTACTTC. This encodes CASSEGSGVAYEQYF.

For the CDR3, the DNA is TGTGCCAGCAACGAACGGGGAAATCTAGAAGCTTTCTTT. This gives the protein CASNERGNLEAFF. The chain employs TRBV6-5 and TRBJ1-1; no reliable D call. The germline V and J ends were trimmed by 7 bases and 8 bases, with 17 bases remaining between them. Germline CDR1 and CDR2: MNHEY and SVGAGI. The CDR3 loop spans 13 amino acids.

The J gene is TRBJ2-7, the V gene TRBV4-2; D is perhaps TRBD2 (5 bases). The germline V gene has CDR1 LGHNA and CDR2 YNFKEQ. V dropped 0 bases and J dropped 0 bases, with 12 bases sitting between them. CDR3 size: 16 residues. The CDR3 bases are TGTGCCAGCAGCCAAGATTCGAGCGGAAGCTCCTACGAGCAGTACTTC. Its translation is CASSQDSSGSSYEQYF.

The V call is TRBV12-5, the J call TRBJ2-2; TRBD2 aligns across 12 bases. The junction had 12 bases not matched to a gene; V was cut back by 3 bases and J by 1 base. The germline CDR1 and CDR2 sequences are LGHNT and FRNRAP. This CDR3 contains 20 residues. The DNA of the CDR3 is TGTGCTAGTGGTTTAGGATCGCGTACTAGCGGGGGGCGGAACACCGGGGAGCTGTTTTTT. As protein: CASGLGSRTSGGRNTGELFF.

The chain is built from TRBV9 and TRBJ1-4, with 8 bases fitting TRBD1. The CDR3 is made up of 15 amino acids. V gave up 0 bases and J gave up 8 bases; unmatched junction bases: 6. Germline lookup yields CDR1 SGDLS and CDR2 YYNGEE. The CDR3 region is CASSVGQGKGEKLFF. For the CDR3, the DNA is TGTGCCAGCAGCGTAGGACAGGGGAAAGGGGAAAAACTGTTTTTT.

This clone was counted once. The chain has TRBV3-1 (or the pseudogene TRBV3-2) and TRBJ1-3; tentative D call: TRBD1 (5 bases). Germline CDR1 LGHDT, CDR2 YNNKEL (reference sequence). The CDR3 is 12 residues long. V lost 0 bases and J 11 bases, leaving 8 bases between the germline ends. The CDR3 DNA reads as TGTGCCAGCAGCCAAGAATGGGGCGCCATATATTTT. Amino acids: CASSQEWGAIYF.